A selection of T cell receptor beta chains follows, all from one sample in a study of identical twins. MiXCR, applied by TCRdb to the 5' RACE reads, yields one record per CDR3 protein. Here the sample spans around 490,000 distinct CDR3 sequences, over 11% being singletons. These data were likewise used in another study, on yellow fever vaccine responses in identical twins.

The sample comprised CD4+ T cells sorted from blood. These receptors were obtained from a woman aged 18 to 35 in good health. CDR3s leave out the opening cysteine and the closing phenylalanine or tryptophan.

j_call	v_call	cdr3_aa
TRBJ1-6	TRBV12-3/TRBV12-4	ASSFALDSPLH
TRBJ2-7	TRBV5-1	ASSLSSNEQY
TRBJ2-1	TRBV10-3	AISGLSSSYNEQF
TRBJ1-1	TRBV25-1	ASSDRDRTEAF
TRBJ2-5	TRBV5-4	ASSFPRQETQY
TRBJ2-7	TRBV6-4	AILRGIYPYEQY
TRBJ1-1	TRBV19	ASSLGGSFTEAF
TRBJ2-5	TRBV28	ASRAKGLAGIETQY
TRBJ2-5	TRBV7-2	ASSIGQGVLETQY
TRBJ2-7	TRBV4-3	ASSQDKTNHGGSYEQY
TRBJ2-2	TRBV6-1	ASSAHRVSGRANTGELF
TRBJ2-2	TRBV2	AGDRGLNTGELF
TRBJ2-1	TRBV20-1	SARDGVAGVEQF
TRBJ2-7	TRBV20-1	SARDKGGSSYEQY
TRBJ1-4	TRBV2	ASSTMGRVNEKLF
TRBJ1-2	TRBV9	ASSPSERTGGVYT
TRBJ1-6	TRBV14	ASSRFYNSPLH
TRBJ2-3	TRBV20-1	SARGDRGNSQY
TRBJ1-4	TRBV7-9	ASSRTGAATNEKLF
TRBJ2-4	TRBV12-3/TRBV12-4	ASSLYLEGIQY
TRBJ2-7	TRBV28	ASSLVRWGQY
TRBJ2-1	TRBV12-3/TRBV12-4	ASSLGGSGVNEQF